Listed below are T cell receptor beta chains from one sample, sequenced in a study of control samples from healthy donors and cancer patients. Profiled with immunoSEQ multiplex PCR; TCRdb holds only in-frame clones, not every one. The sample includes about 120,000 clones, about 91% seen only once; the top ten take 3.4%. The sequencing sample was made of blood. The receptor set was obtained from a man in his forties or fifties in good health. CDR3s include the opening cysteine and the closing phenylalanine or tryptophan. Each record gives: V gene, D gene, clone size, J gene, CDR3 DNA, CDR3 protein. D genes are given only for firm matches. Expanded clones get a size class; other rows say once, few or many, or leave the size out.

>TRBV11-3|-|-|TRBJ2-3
TGTGCCAGCAGCTTTTCGGGGGCCGGGGATACGCAGTATTTT
CASSFSGAGDTQYF
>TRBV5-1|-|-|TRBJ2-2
TGCGCCAGCAGCTTTCAAGGGAGAGACGGGGAGCTGTTTTTT
CASSFQGRDGELFF
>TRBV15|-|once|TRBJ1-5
TGTGCCACCAGCAGACTCAGGGGTATGGGCAATCAGCCCCAGCATTTT
CATSRLRGMGNQPQHF
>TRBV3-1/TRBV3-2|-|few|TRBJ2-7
TGTGCCAGCAGCCATTTGCGCGGCGAGCAGTACTTC
CASSHLRGEQYF
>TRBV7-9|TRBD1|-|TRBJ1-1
TGTGCCAGCAGCTGGGGACAGGGGGACACTGAAGCTTTCTTT
CASSWGQGDTEAFF
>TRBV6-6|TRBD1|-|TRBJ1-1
TGTGCCAGCAGTCCTACTGCCGGGACAGGGGCTTTGGGCACTGAAGCTTTCTTT
CASSPTAGTGALGTEAFF
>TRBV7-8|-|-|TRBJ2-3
TGTGCCAGCAGCCCTACCCGCGCCCAGGGCACAGATACGCAGTATTTT
CASSPTRAQGTDTQYF
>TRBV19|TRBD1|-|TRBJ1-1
TGTGCCAGTAGTATCGGACAGGCCCCCCGTAAAAGTTTCTTT
CASSIGQAPRKSFF
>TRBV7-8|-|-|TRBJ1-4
TGTGCCAGCAACCGACTGGGGAGGAACACTAATGAAAAACTGTTTTTT
CASNRLGRNTNEKLFF
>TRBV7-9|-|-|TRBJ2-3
TGTGCCAGCAGCGCAAGAATCACAGATACGCAGTATTTT
CASSARITDTQYF
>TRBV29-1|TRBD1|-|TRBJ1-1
TGCAGCGTTCCCGGGACAGTGGATATTGAAGCTTTCTTT
CSVPGTVDIEAFF
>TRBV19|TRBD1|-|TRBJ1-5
TGTGCCAGTAGTGACAGGGGTAGTCAGCCCCAGCATTTT
CASSDRGSQPQHF
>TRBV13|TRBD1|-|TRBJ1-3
TGTGCCAGCAGCTCAACAGGGGGCGTTGGAAACACCATATATTTT
CASSSTGGVGNTIYF
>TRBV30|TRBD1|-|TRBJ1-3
TGTGCTACAGACAGGGCAACTGGAAACACCATATATTTT
CATDRATGNTIYF
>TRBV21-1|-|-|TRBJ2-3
TGTGCCAGCAGCAAAGCCGTCCAGCGGAGCACAGATACGCAGTATTTT
CASSKAVQRSTDTQYF
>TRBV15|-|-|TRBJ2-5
TGTGCCACCAGCAGTGCCAAAGGGACGGAAGAGACCCAGTACTTC
CATSSAKGTEETQYF
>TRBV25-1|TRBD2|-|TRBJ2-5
TGTGCCAGCAGTGCCCCCCGCGGGGGGGCCGCTGAGACCCAGTACTTC
CASSAPRGGAAETQYF
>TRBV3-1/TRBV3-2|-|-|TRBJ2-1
TGTGCCAGCAGCCACTTCCCAAATGAGCAGTTCTTC
CASSHFPNEQFF
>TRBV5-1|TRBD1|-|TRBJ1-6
TGCGCCAGCAGCTGGGACCGGGACAGGGCTTATTCACCCCTCCACTTT
CASSWDRDRAYSPLHF
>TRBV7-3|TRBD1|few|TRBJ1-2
TGTGCCAGCAGTTTAGGACAGGGCGACGGCTACACCTTC
CASSLGQGDGYTF
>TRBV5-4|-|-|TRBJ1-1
TGTGCCAGCAGCTTGGATTGGGGTATCGACACTGAAGCTTTCTTT
CASSLDWGIDTEAFF
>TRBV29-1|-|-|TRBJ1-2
TGCAGCGTGGGGACCGAGTTTAACTATGGCTACACCTTC
CSVGTEFNYGYTF
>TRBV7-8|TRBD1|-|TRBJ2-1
TGTGCCAGCAGCACGGACAGGGTCAATGAGCAGTTCTTC
CASSTDRVNEQFF
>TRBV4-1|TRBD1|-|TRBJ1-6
TGCGCCAGCAGCCAAGATAAGGGGGGACAGTTCTCTCCCCTCCACTTT
CASSQDKGGQFSPLHF
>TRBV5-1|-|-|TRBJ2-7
TGCGCCAGCAGCTTGGATCCGACTTCAGGGGAGCAGTACTTC
CASSLDPTSGEQYF
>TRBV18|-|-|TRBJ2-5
TGTGCCAGCTCACAACAGGAGCGCCAAGAGACCCAGTACTTC
CASSQQERQETQYF
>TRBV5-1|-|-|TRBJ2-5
TGCGCCAGCAGCTTTGTGGGGGATTCCGTCATCAAGACCCAGTACTTC
CASSFVGDSVIKTQYF
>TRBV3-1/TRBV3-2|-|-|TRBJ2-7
TGTGCCAGCAGCCCCATCGACAGGACGAGCTCCTACGAGCAGTACTTC
CASSPIDRTSSYEQYF
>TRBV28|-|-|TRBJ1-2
TGTGCCATCCCATGGAGGGACGGCTACACCTTC
CAIPWRDGYTF
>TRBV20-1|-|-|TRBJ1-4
TGCAGTGCTAGTAACGGCAGGCGGAATGAAAAACTGTTTTTT
CSASNGRRNEKLFF
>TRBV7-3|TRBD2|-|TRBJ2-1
TGTGCCAGCAGCGAGGGGACTAGCAATGAGCAGTTCTTC
CASSEGTSNEQFF
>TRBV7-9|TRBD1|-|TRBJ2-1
TGTGCCAGCAGCTTATACGGGACAGGGGTTAATGAGCAGTTCTTC
CASSLYGTGVNEQFF
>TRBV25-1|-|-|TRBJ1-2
TGTGCCACTTACCAGCGACCTAATGGCTACACCTTC
CATYQRPNGYTF
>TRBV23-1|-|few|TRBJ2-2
TGCGCCAGCAGACCCATTAATGACACCGGGGAGCTGTTTTTT
CASRPINDTGELFF
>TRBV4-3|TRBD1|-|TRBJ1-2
TGCGCCAGCAGCCGTGACTACGGTCAGGGGGACGGCTACACCTTC
CASSRDYGQGDGYTF
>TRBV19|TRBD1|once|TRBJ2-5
TGTGCCAGTAGTATGTTTGGACAGGGTTTAGAGACCCAGTACTTC
CASSMFGQGLETQYF
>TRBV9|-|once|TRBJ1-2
TGTGCCAGCAGCGTAGTCCGAGACACTAACTATGGCTACACCTTC
CASSVVRDTNYGYTF
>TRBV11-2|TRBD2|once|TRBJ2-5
TGTGCCAGCAGCTTAGACCGGGGGGGGGAGACCCAGTACTTC
CASSLDRGGETQYF
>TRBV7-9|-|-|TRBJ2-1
TGTGCCAGCAGATTCGGGGAGCACAATGAGCAGTTCTTC
CASRFGEHNEQFF
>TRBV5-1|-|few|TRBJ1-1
TGCGCCAGCAGCTTGGGCTCCTCGAACACTGAAGCTTTCTTT
CASSLGSSNTEAFF
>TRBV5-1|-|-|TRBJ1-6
TGCGCCAGCAGCTTGCAGGGGCCGGATAATTCACCCCTCCACTTT
CASSLQGPDNSPLHF
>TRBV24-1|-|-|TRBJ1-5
TGTGCCACCAGCGACAGTAACAATCAGCCCCAGCATTTT
CATSDSNNQPQHF
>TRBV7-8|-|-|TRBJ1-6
TGTGCCAGCAGCTTAAACCAGGGACTCGGATCTAGCTCCTATAATTCACCCCTCCACTTT
CASSLNQGLGSSSYNSPLHF
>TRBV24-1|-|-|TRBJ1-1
TGTGCCACCAGTGATTTGACCCGGGGCGCGGGGACTGAAGCTTTCTTT
CATSDLTRGAGTEAFF
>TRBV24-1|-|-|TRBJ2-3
TGTGCCACCAGTGCCGGGAGTGATACGCAGTATTTT
CATSAGSDTQYF
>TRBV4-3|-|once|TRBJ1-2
TGCGCCAGCAGCCAAGATCACGACAAGAACTATGGCTACACCTTC
CASSQDHDKNYGYTF
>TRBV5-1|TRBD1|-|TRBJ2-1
TGCGCCAGCAGCCGTGGGACAGAGACTTACAATGAGCAGTTCTTC
CASSRGTETYNEQFF
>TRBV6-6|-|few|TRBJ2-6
TGTGCCAGCAGTTTCGGCAGGACCTCTGGGGCCAACGTCCTGACTTTC
CASSFGRTSGANVLTF
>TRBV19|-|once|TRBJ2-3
TGTGCCAGTAGAACCGGGCCCCCTGAGGATACGCAGTATTTT
CASRTGPPEDTQYF
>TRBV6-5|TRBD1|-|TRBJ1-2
TGTGCCAGTCAGATGACAGGGGGCGACCCTTATGGCTACACCTTC
CASQMTGGDPYGYTF
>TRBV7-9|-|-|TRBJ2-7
TGTGCCAGCAGCTTAGCGGCCACCGGAGGGAACGAGCAGTACTTC
CASSLAATGGNEQYF
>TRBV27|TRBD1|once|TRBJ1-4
TGTGCCAGCAGCAAAGGGCCAGGGGGCTCGTATAATGAAAAACTGTTTTTT
CASSKGPGGSYNEKLFF
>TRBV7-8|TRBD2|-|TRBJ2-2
TGTGCCAGCAGCTTAGTCGGGAGGACAAGAAACACCGGGGAGCTGTTTTTT
CASSLVGRTRNTGELFF
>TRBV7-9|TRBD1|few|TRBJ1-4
TGTGCCAGCAGCTCGGGACAGGGGGCCGCTGAAAAACTGTTTTTT
CASSSGQGAAEKLFF
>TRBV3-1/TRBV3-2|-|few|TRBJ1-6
TGTGCCAGCAGGCAAGCTGGGAACCAATATTCACCCCTCCACTTT
CASRQAGNQYSPLHF
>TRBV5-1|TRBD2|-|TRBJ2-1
TGCGCCAGCAGTTGGACTAGCGTTAGCTCCTACAATGAGCAGTTCTTC
CASSWTSVSSYNEQFF
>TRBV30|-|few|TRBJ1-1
TGTGCCTGGATCGGACTGCCCGGGGGGAACACTGAAGCTTTCTTT
CAWIGLPGGNTEAFF
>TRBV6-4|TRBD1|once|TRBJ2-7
TGTGCCAGCAGATTCGACAGGGGGGTATCCTACGAGCAGTACTTC
CASRFDRGVSYEQYF